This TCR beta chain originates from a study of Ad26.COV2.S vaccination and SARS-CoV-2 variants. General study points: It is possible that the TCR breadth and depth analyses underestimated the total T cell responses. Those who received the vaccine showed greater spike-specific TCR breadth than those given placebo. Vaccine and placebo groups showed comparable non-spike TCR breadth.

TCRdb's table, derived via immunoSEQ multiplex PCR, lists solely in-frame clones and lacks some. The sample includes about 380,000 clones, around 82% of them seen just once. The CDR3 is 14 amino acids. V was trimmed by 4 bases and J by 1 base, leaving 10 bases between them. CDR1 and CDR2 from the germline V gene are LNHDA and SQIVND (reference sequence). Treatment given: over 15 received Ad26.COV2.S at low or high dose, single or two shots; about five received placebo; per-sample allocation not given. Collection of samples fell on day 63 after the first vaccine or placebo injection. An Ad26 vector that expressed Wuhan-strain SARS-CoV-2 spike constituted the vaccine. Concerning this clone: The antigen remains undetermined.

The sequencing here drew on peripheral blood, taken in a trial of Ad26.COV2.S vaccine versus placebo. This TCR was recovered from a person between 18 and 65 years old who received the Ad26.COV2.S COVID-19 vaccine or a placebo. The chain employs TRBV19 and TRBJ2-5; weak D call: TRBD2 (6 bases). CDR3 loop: CASSTASAQETQYF. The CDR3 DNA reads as TGTGCCAGTAGTACCGCTAGCGCCCAAGAGACCCAGTACTTC.